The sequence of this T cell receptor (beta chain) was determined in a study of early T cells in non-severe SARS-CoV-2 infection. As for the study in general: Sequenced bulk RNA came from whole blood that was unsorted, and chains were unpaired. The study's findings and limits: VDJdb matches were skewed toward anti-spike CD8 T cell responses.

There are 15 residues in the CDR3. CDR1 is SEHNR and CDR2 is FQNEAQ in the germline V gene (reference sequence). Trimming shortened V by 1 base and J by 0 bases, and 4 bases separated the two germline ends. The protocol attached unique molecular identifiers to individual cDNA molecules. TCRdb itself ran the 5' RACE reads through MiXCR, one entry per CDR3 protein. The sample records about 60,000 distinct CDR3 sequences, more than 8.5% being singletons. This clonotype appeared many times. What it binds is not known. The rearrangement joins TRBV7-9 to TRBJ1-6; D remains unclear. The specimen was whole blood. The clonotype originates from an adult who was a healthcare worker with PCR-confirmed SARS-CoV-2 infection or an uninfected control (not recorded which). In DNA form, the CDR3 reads TGTGCCAGCAGCTTAGTAAGCTCCTATAATTCACCCCTCCACTTT. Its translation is CASSLVSSYNSPLHF.